The clone carrying this T cell receptor (beta chain) has at least ten counts. This entry belongs to a study of T cells after yellow fever vaccination. TCRdb re-called the 5' RACE reads with MiXCR, one entry per CDR3 protein. The sample records some 240,000 distinct CDR3 sequences, about 3% being singletons. The ends were cut back, 6 bases at V and 0 bases at J, with 7 bases in the middle. Germline CDR1 and CDR2: KGHSH and LQKENI. The length of the CDR3 is 13 residues. The source is a man younger than 35 who received the YFV17D yellow fever vaccine. V usage is TRBV18 and J usage is TRBJ2-3; D gene ambiguous. The sequenced sample was CD4+ T cells sorted from PBMCs, obtained 10 days after the yellow fever booster vaccination. In DNA, the CDR3 is TGTGCCAGCTCGAAACTCAGCACAGATACGCAGTATTTT. This translates into CASSKLSTDTQYF.